These 18 T cell receptor beta chains were sequenced from one sample in a study of shared clonotypes between healthy human individuals. CD45RO-negative, CCR7-positively selected cells formed the naive CD8 fraction, excluding terminally differentiated effector memory CD45RA+ cells. Measured with immunoSEQ multiplex PCR; TCRdb has only the in-frame clones, and not every one. Among around 620,000 clones listed, about 95% were seen once. Sequenced material: naive CD8+ T cells sorted from blood. Receptors were obtained from a woman aged 30 to 39 in good health.

The rearrangement links TRBV27 to TRBJ2-1; D might be TRBD1 (6 bases). Germline CDR1 and CDR2: MNHEY and SMNVEV (reference sequence). V lost 4 bases and J lost 6, with 22 bases in between. This CDR3 is 17 amino acids long. The CDR3 DNA reads TGTGCCAGCAGTTCCCCAGGGGAATCTAAGGAGATCAATGAGCAGTTCTTC. It specifies CASSSPGESKEINEQFF.

This clone was observed once. The CDR3 spells CAWTGRRGNTIYF. CDR3 in DNA: TGTGCCTGGACAGGGCGACGAGGAAACACCATATATTTT. The chain is built from TRBV30 and TRBJ1-3; a possible D gene is TRBD1 (5 bases). CDR1 and CDR2 from the germline V gene are GTSNPN and SVGIG (reference sequence). V shed 4 bases and J shed 4 bases, with 11 bases lying between them. This CDR3 is built from 13 residues. The full variable domain, in which reference TRBV30 and TRBJ1-3 provide the parts outside the CDR3, is SQTIHQWPATLVQPVGSPLSLECTVEGTSNPNLYWYRQAAGRGLQLLFYSVGIGQISSEVPQNLSASRPQDRQFILSSKKLLLSDSGFYLCAWTGRRGNTIYFGEGSWLTVV.

Details on this clone: Other DNA variants within this sample encode the same CDR3. The chain couples TRBV4-1 to TRBJ2-1; 11 positions match TRBD2. V shed 4 bases and J 3 bases; nucleotides not matched to a gene: 2. The CDR3 spans 15 residues. The germline V gene encodes CDR1 MGHRA and CDR2 YSYEKL. The CDR3 reads CASSPGLAGYNEQFF. CDR3 bases: TGCGCCAGCAGCCCCGGACTAGCGGGCTACAATGAGCAGTTCTTC.

This chain uses TRBV7-9 with TRBJ2-3; 11 nucleotides line up with TRBD2. The CDR3 extends over 16 amino acids. V gave up 3 bases and J gave up 2 bases; unmatched junction bases: 4. CDR1 is SEHNR and CDR2 is FQNEAQ in the germline V gene (reference sequence). The CDR3 region is CASSFSGRENTDTQYF. CDR3 sequence (DNA): TGTGCCAGCAGCTTTAGCGGGAGGGAAAACACAGATACGCAGTATTTT.

V usage is TRBV10-1 and J usage is TRBJ2-7; 7 nucleotides match TRBD1. The J segment lost 3 bases and the V segment lost 3 bases, leaving 2 bases of the junction unmatched. This CDR3 has 13 amino acids. CDR1 is WNHNN, CDR2 SYGVQD, per germline (reference sequence). The CDR3 protein is CASSEGDSYEQYF. CDR3 nucleotide sequence: TGCGCCAGCAGTGAAGGGGACAGCTACGAGCAGTACTTC.

The chain couples TRBV5-6 to TRBJ2-7; TRBD1 is a possible D gene (6 bases). This CDR3 has 12 amino acids. CDR1 is SGHDT and CDR2 is YYEEEE in the germline V gene. Trimming removed 4 bases from V and 7 bases from J, with 12 bases in between. The CDR3 DNA reads as TGTGCCAGCAGCGGGATCAGGGGTGAGCAGTACTTC. Its translation: CASSGIRGEQYF.

The chain is built from TRBV4-2 and TRBJ2-7; D gene unclear. Germline loops: CDR1 LGHNA, CDR2 YNFKEQ. The CDR3 spans 16 residues. V was pared by 4 bases and J by 0 bases, with 16 bases between. The DNA of the CDR3 is TGTGCCAGCAGCCCGACTTTCTCTATCATCTCCTACGAGCAGTACTTC. Amino acids: CASSPTFSIISYEQYF.

This chain connects TRBV13 to TRBJ2-5; D could derive from TRBD1 or TRBD2 (5 bases each). The DNA end is a closer match to TRBJ2-7, so the J assignment may be wrong. Germline loops: CDR1 PRHDT, CDR2 FYEKMQ (reference sequence). This CDR3 spans 13 amino acids. The CDR3 DNA reads TGTGCCAGCAGCGAGGGGTATCTCGACGAGCAGTACTTC. Residues: CASSEGYLDEQYF.

The genes are TRBV1 and TRBJ2-1; the listed D gene, TRBD1, was not tested against the DNA. TRBV1 is a documented pseudogene. This CDR3 is built from 15 residues. CDR3 residues: CTSSHRTGGRNEQFF. The CDR3 bases are TGCACCAGCAGCCATCGGACAGGGGGCAGGAATGAGCAGTTCTTC.

DNA for the CDR3: TGTGCCACCGCGCCGGGGGGGCCTGAATACGAGCAGTACTTC. Encoded protein: CATAPGGPEYEQYF. This sequence joins TRBV15 and TRBJ2-7, with 8 bases matching TRBD2. Germline assignment: CDR1 LNHNV and CDR2 YYDKDF (reference sequence). After removal of 8 bases from V and 4 bases from J, the junction contained 10 bases not matched to a gene. The CDR3 runs to 14 residues.

This sequence joins TRBV11-2 and TRBJ2-1; D possibly uses TRBD1 or TRBD2 (5 bases each). The CDR3 is 16 amino acids. V lost 5 bases, J lost 6 bases, and 20 bases lay in between. The germline V gene has CDR1 SGHAT and CDR2 FQNNGV. The CDR3 sequence: CASSRGTSEFINEQFF. CDR3 nucleotides: TGTGCCAGCAGCCGAGGGACCTCCGAATTCATCAATGAGCAGTTCTTC.

CDR3 coding DNA: TGCAGCGTTGAATCGAGGGGACAGGGGGCTTACGAGCAGTACTTC. This codes for CSVESRGQGAYEQYF. The rearrangement uses TRBV29-1 and TRBJ2-7, with TRBD1 matching over 12 bases. Germline assignment: CDR1 SQVTM and CDR2 ANQGSEA. CDR3 length: 15 residues. With 2 bases clipped from V and 4 bases from J, the junction kept 6 bases outside the gene matches.

The chain links TRBV21-1 to TRBJ1-5. TRBV21-1 is given as a pseudogene. The CDR3 extends over 16 amino acids. CDR3 DNA: TGTGCCAGCAGCAAACCGGGAAGAGGTAGCAATCAGCCCCAGCATTTT. As protein: CASSKPGRGSNQPQHF.

The rearrangement uses TRBV4-1 and TRBJ2-1, with 8 bases that match TRBD2. The V gene's germline CDR1 is MGHRA and CDR2 YSYEKL. The V segment lost 4 bases and the J segment 6 bases; nucleotides outside the gene matches: 23. The length of the CDR3 is 20 residues. CDR3 in DNA: TGCGCCAGCAGCCCAACCCAGAGCGTAGGAAGCGGGAGTTTCGCCAATGAGCAGTTCTTC. Translated, it gives CASSPTQSVGSGSFANEQFF.

The chain links TRBV6-6 to TRBJ2-7; 9 positions agree with TRBD2. CDR1 is MNHNY, CDR2 SVGAGI, per germline (reference sequence). This CDR3 is 14 amino acids long. J gave up 2 bases and V 3 bases, and 2 bases lay outside the gene matches. The CDR3 spells CASSYASGAYEQYF. CDR3 sequence (DNA): TGTGCCAGCAGTTATGCTAGCGGGGCCTACGAGCAGTACTTC.

This chain joins TRBV28 and TRBJ1-4; maybe TRBD1 (6 bases). Germline V gene data show CDR1 as MDHEN and CDR2 as SYDVKM. Deletions cut 2 bases from V and 8 bases from J, with 15 bases between. The CDR3 is 15 amino acids. The CDR3 is CASSLDGGPREKLFF. The CDR3 region has the DNA TGTGCCAGCAGTTTAGACGGGGGGCCGAGAGAAAAACTGTTTTTT.

V usage is TRBV4-1 and J usage is TRBJ2-2; D may be TRBD2 (5 bases). Germline V lookup: CDR1 MGHRA, CDR2 YSYEKL. Trimming took 3 bases from V and 1 from J, leaving 6 bases between them. The CDR3 runs to 14 residues. CDR3 nucleotide sequence: TGCGCCAGCAGCCAGGGAGAGAACACCGGGGAGCTGTTTTTT. As protein: CASSQGENTGELFF.

The count of this clone is one. V gene TRBV5-1 combines with J gene TRBJ2-7; the D gene is possibly TRBD1 (7 bases). CDR1 is SGHRS and CDR2 is YFSETQ in the germline V gene. The CDR3 is made up of 15 amino acids. V shed 5 bases and J shed 3 bases, with 18 bases lying between them. Written as DNA, the CDR3 is TGCGCCAGCAGACGCACCCAGGGGGGCCACTACGAGCAGTACTTC. Translated: CASRRTQGGHYEQYF.